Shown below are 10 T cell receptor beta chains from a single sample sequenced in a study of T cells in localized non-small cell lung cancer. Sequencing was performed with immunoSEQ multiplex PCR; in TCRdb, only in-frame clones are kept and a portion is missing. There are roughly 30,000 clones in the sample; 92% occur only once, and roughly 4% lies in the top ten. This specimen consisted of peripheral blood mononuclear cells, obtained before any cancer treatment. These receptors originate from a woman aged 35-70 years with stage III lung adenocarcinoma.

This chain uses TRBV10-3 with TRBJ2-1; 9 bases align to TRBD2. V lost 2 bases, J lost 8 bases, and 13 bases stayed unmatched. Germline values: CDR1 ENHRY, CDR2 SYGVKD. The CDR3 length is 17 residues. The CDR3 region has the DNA TGTGCCATCAGTGAGGCTGCTAGGGATAGCGGGAGTTATGAGCAGTTCTTC. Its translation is CAISEAARDSGSYEQFF.

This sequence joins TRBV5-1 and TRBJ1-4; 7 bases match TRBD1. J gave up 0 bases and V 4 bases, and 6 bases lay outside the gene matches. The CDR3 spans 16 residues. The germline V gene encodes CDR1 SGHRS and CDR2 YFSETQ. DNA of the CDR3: TGCGCCAGCAGCCAGGGACAGAGTGCAACTAATGAAAAACTGTTTTTT. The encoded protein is CASSQGQSATNEKLFF.

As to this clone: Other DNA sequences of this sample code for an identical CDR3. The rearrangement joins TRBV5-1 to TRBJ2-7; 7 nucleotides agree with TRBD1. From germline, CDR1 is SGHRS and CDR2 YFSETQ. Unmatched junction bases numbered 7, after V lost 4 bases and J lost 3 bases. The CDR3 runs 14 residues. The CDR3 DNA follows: TGCGCCAGCAGCCCGATAGACAGGGTCTACGAGCAGTACTTC. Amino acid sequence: CASSPIDRVYEQYF.

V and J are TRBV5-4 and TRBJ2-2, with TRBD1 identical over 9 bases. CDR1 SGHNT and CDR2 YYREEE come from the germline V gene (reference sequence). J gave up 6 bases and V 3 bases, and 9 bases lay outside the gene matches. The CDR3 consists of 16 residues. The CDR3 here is CASSSPGQGRSGELFF. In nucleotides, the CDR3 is TGTGCCAGCAGCTCTCCGGGACAGGGTAGATCCGGGGAGCTGTTTTTT.

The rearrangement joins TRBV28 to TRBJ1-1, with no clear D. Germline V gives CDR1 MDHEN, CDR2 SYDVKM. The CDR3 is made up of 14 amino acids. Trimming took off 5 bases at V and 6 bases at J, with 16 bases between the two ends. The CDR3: CASSPPAQSAEAFF. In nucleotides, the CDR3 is TGTGCCAGCAGTCCGCCAGCCCAGAGCGCTGAAGCTTTCTTT.

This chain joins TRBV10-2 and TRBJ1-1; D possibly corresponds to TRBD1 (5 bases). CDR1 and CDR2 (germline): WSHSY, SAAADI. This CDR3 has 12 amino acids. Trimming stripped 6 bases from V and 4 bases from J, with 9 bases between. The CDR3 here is CASRGGSTEAFF. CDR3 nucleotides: TGCGCCAGCAGGGGGGGTAGCACTGAAGCTTTCTTT.

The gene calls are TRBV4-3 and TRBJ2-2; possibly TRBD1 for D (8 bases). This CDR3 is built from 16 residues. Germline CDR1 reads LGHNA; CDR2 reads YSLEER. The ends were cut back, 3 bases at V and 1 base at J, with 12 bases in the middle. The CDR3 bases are TGCGCCAGCAGCCACGGGGGGACAGGGAACACCGGGGAGCTGTTTTTT. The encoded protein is CASSHGGTGNTGELFF.

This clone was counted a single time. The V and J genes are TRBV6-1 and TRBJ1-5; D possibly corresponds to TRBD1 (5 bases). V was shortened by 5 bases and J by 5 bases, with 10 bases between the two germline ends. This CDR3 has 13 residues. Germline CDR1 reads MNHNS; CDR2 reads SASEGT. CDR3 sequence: CASSRQSYQPQHF. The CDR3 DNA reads TGTGCCAGCAGTCGACAGAGCTATCAGCCCCAGCATTTT.

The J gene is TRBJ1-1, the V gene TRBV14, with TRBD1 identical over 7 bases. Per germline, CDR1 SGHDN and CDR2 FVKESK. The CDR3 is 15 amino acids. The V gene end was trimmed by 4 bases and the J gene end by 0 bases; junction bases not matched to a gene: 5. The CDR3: CASSPWDSVNTEAFF. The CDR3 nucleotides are TGTGCCAGCAGCCCATGGGACAGTGTGAACACTGAAGCTTTCTTT.

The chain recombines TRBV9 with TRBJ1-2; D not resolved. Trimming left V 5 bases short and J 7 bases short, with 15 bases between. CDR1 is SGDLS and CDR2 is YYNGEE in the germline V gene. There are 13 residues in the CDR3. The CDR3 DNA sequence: TGTGCCAGCAGTTTTGACCCTGAATTTGGCTACACCTTC. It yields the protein CASSFDPEFGYTF.